These 27 T cell receptor beta chains were all obtained from the same sample, sequenced in a study of blood T cell repertoires in COVID-19. Some clones are missing from TCRdb's copy, which holds only in-frame ones; the method was immunoSEQ multiplex PCR. Of more than 150,000 clones in the sample, around 73% were seen once. The material sequenced was PBMCs or T cells enriched from blood (not recorded which). Every receptor here comes from a woman in her 50s who had recovered from COVID-19.

The chain joins TRBV6-5 to TRBJ2-7; 7 nucleotides line up with TRBD1. CDR3 length: 16 residues. Germline CDR1 MNHEY, CDR2 SVGAGI. V dropped 0 bases and J dropped 2; count of bases not matched to a gene: 7. CDR3 DNA sequence: TGTGCCAGCAGTTACTCTAAGGACAGGTACCCCTACGAGCAGTACTTC. Amino acid sequence: CASSYSKDRYPYEQYF.

This clone came up once. The rearrangement joins TRBV19 to TRBJ2-7; 8 bases align to TRBD2. Losses at the gene ends were 5 bases for V and 1 base for J; bases not matched to a gene: 7. The germline V gene encodes CDR1 LNHDA and CDR2 SQIVND (reference sequence). This CDR3 has 15 residues. CDR3 protein: CASSLAGAPSYEQYF. CDR3 in DNA: TGTGCCAGTAGTCTAGCGGGTGCCCCATCCTACGAGCAGTACTTC.

V gene TRBV29-1 combines with J gene TRBJ2-2; 8 bases fit TRBD2. The trim removed 7 bases at V and 4 bases at J, leaving 11 bases unmatched. This CDR3 region has 15 residues. Germline loops: CDR1 SQVTM, CDR2 ANQGSEA. The CDR3 loop is CSATGGAVSTGELFF. Here the CDR3 DNA reads TGCAGCGCCACGGGGGGGGCGGTTAGCACCGGGGAGCTGTTTTTT.

The CDR3 nucleotides read TGTGCCAGCCGGCGGGGGAGGGCGCAGTATTTT. Translated: CASRRGRAQYF. This chain joins TRBV6-1 and TRBJ2-3; TRBD2 aligns across 7 bases. Losses at the gene ends were 8 bases for V and 10 bases for J; bases not matched to a gene: 6. The length of the CDR3 is 11 residues. CDR1 and CDR2 (germline): MNHNS, SASEGT.

The chain combines TRBV11-3 with TRBJ2-1, with D possibly TRBD2 on 6 matching bases. Trimming removed 2 bases at V and 0 bases at J, with 11 bases between. CDR3 size: 16 residues. The germline V gene encodes CDR1 SGHNT and CDR2 YENEEA. CDR3 loop: CASSLSGDSSYNEQFF. The CDR3 nucleotides are TGTGCCAGCAGCTTAAGTGGGGACTCCTCCTACAATGAGCAGTTCTTC.

The chain links TRBV12-3 or TRBV12-4 to TRBJ2-3; TRBD2 is a possible D gene (5 bases). The CDR3 length is 13 residues. V dropped 3 bases and J dropped 2 bases, with 6 bases sitting between them. In nucleotides, the CDR3 is TGTGCCAGCAGTTTGGGAGCCACAGATACGCAGTATTTT. Protein product: CASSLGATDTQYF.

The V gene is TRBV7-8, the J gene TRBJ1-2, with 7 bases aligning to TRBD1. The trim removed 5 bases at V and 4 bases at J, leaving 10 bases unmatched. The V gene's germline CDR1 is SGHVS and CDR2 FQNEAQ. The CDR3 loop spans 15 amino acids. The CDR3 nucleotides are TGTGCCAGCAGCGCCTACCCGGGACAGAGCTATGGCTACACCTTC. It yields the protein CASSAYPGQSYGYTF.

This sequence joins TRBV27 and TRBJ1-6; possible D gene TRBD1, 6 bases. This CDR3 spans 16 amino acids. The germline V gene encodes CDR1 MNHEY and CDR2 SMNVEV (reference sequence). V was cut by 6 bases and J by 4 bases, with 16 bases left in between. This chain's CDR3 is CASSLRGGAYNSPLHF. DNA for the CDR3: TGTGCCAGCAGCCTCCGGGGGGGGGCGTATAATTCACCCCTCCACTTT.

The genes are TRBV18 and TRBJ2-5; maybe TRBD2 (6 bases). The germline CDR1 and CDR2 sequences are KGHSH and LQKENI. CDR3 length: 15 residues. Trimming pared 3 bases from V and 3 bases from J, leaving 14 bases between. CDR3 sequence reads: CASSPRGSGEETQYF. The CDR3 coding sequence is TGTGCCAGCTCACCCCGGGGTAGCGGAGAAGAGACCCAGTACTTC. The entire variable domain, with the rest obtained from reference TRBV18 and TRBJ2-5, is as follows: NAGVMQNPRHLVRRRGQEARLRCSPMKGHSHVYWYRQLPEEGLKFMVYLQKENIIDESGMPKERFSAEFPKEGPSILRIQQVVRGDSAAYFCASSPRGSGEETQYFGPGTRLLVL.

This chain links TRBV7-9 with TRBJ2-7, with 8 bases identical to TRBD1. This CDR3 region has 14 residues. Trimming at V came to 5 bases and at J to 4 bases, leaving 7 bases not matched to a gene. Per germline, CDR1 SEHNR and CDR2 FQNEAQ (reference sequence). The CDR3 DNA is TGTGCCAGCAGCCCCCGGACAGGGTTTTACGAGCAGTACTTC. Protein: CASSPRTGFYEQYF. The full variable domain, its missing parts supplied by reference TRBV7-9 and TRBJ2-7, is DTGVSQNPRHKITKRGQNVTFRCDPISEHNRLYWYRQTLGQGPEFLTYFQNEAQLEKSRLLSDRFSAERPKGSFSTLEIQRTEQGDSAMYLCASSPRTGFYEQYFGPGTRLTVT.

The chain links TRBV21-1 to TRBJ2-1; the table names TRBD1, a call not compared with the DNA. TRBV21-1 has pseudogene status. The CDR3 covers 11 residues. The CDR3 region is CARGANNEQFF. CDR3 coding DNA: TGTGCCAGGGGGGCCAACAATGAGCAGTTCTTC.

The CDR3 region has the DNA TGTGCCAGCAGCTTAGCGGCGGGACAGGGTTCCGAGCAGTACTTC. Translated, it gives CASSLAAGQGSEQYF. The chain uses TRBV7-2 and TRBJ2-7, with 9 nucleotides matching TRBD1. The V gene end was trimmed by 0 bases and the J gene end by 6 bases; junction bases not matched to a gene: 6. Germline V gives CDR1 SGHTA, CDR2 FQGNSA. The CDR3 sequence is 15 residues long.

The chain joins TRBV3-1 (or the pseudogene TRBV3-2) to TRBJ2-1, with D perhaps TRBD2 (6 bases). The length of the CDR3 is 15 residues. The germline CDR1 and CDR2 sequences are LGHDT and YNNKEL (reference sequence). V was cut by 4 bases and J by 5 bases, with 15 bases left in between. The CDR3 spells CASSPGRLGHNEQFF. The CDR3 coding sequence is TGTGCCAGCAGCCCCGGGAGACTAGGACACAATGAGCAGTTCTTC.

V gene TRBV7-2 combines with J gene TRBJ2-7, with TRBD2 matching 13 bases. With 7 bases clipped from V and 3 bases from J, the junction kept 6 bases outside the gene matches. The CDR3 sequence is 15 residues long. The germline CDR1 and CDR2 sequences are SGHTA and FQGNSA. CDR3 nucleotides: TGTGCCAGCACCTTCCGGACTAGCGGGAGCTACGAGCAGTACTTC. Its translation is CASTFRTSGSYEQYF.

The rearrangement uses TRBV4-2 and TRBJ1-1; D not certain. The V gene's germline CDR1 is LGHNA and CDR2 YNFKEQ. V gave up 4 bases and J gave up 5 bases, with 11 bases separating them. The CDR3 has 13 residues. CDR3 protein: CASSPNGLTEAFF. CDR3 in DNA: TGTGCCAGCAGCCCAAATGGGCTGACTGAAGCTTTCTTT.

The V call is TRBV19, the J call TRBJ2-7, with a tentative D call TRBD1 (6 bases). Trimming pared 5 bases from V and 4 bases from J, leaving 9 bases between. The CDR3 spans 12 residues. CDR1 is LNHDA, CDR2 SQIVND, per germline (reference sequence). The CDR3 is CASSGDRYEQYF. The CDR3 region has the DNA TGTGCCAGTAGTGGTGACAGGTACGAGCAGTACTTC.

The chain couples TRBV2 to TRBJ1-6, with TRBD1 identical over 8 bases. Trimming took 4 bases from V and 8 from J; bases not matched to a gene: 7. CDR1 and CDR2 (germline): SNHLY, FYNNEI. CDR3 size: 15 residues. CDR3 protein: CASSVETGVDSPLHF. CDR3 coding DNA: TGTGCCAGCAGTGTTGAGACAGGGGTTGATTCACCCCTCCACTTT.

A few counts support this clone. The chain links TRBV2 to TRBJ2-3; 8 nucleotides agree with TRBD2. The CDR3 has 13 residues. CDR1 is SNHLY and CDR2 is FYNNEI in the germline V gene. V shed 7 bases, J shed 10 bases, and the junction held 10 bases outside the gene matches. Here the CDR3 reads CASKSGGPEPQYF. The CDR3 nucleotides read TGTGCCAGCAAATCGGGAGGGCCAGAGCCGCAGTATTTT.

This clone was observed once. The chain employs TRBV28 and TRBJ2-5; possible D gene TRBD2, 5 bases. The CDR3 loop spans 15 amino acids. Germline V gives CDR1 MDHEN, CDR2 SYDVKM. V was cut by 6 bases and J by 1 base, with 15 bases left in between. The CDR3 reads CASSTPRGSQETQYF. The CDR3 nucleotides are TGTGCCAGCAGCACCCCCCGGGGATCCCAAGAGACCCAGTACTTC.

The chain recombines TRBV30 with TRBJ2-5; 8 bases are shared with TRBD2. In germline, CDR1 is GTSNPN, CDR2 SVGIG (reference sequence). CDR3 length: 16 residues. J gave up 2 bases and V 1 base, and 9 bases lay outside the gene matches. The DNA for the CDR3 is TGTGCCTGGAGTGGGATGGCGGGAGGAGCGCAAGAGACCCAGTACTTC. This sequence encodes CAWSGMAGGAQETQYF.

This chain joins TRBV2 and TRBJ1-5; unclear D gene. Trimming took 4 bases from V and 1 from J, leaving 11 bases between them. Germline V gene data show CDR1 as SNHLY and CDR2 as FYNNEI. The CDR3 extends over 15 amino acids. The CDR3 loop reads CASSGRTSSNQPQHF. For the CDR3, the DNA is TGTGCCAGCAGTGGCCGGACTTCGAGCAATCAGCCCCAGCATTTT. Complete variable domain (other parts from reference TRBV2 and TRBJ1-5): EPEVTQTPSHQVTQMGQEVILRCVPISNHLYFYWYRQILGQKVEFLVSFYNNEISEKSEIFDDQFSVERPDGSNFTLKIRSTKLEDSAMYFCASSGRTSSNQPQHFGDGTRLSIL.

The chain uses TRBV5-1 and TRBJ2-3; 11 nucleotides match TRBD2. CDR3 size: 18 residues. Trimming took 4 bases from V and 6 from J; bases not matched to a gene: 16. The germline V gene has CDR1 SGHRS and CDR2 YFSETQ. CDR3 sequence (DNA): TGCGCCAGCAGCCCACGGACCGGACTAGCGGGTTCCCCTGATACGCAGTATTTT. It translates to CASSPRTGLAGSPDTQYF.

The chain recombines TRBV7-8 with TRBJ1-1, with TRBD1 matching 8 bases. Germline assignment: CDR1 SGHVS and CDR2 FQNEAQ. V lost 4 bases, J lost 7 bases, and 5 bases stayed unmatched. The length of the CDR3 is 13 residues. The CDR3 nucleotides read TGTGCCAGCAGCTGGCAGGGGGCTGGTGAAGCTTTCTTT. Translated, it gives CASSWQGAGEAFF.

This clone appeared once. The chain combines TRBV30 with TRBJ1-1; tentative D call: TRBD1 (6 bases). The ends were cut back, 3 bases at V and 7 bases at J, with 12 bases in the middle. The CDR3 covers 12 residues. The germline CDR1 and CDR2 sequences are GTSNPN and SVGIG (reference sequence). The DNA for the CDR3 is TGTGCCTGGAGGCTCACAGGGAGTGAAGCTTTCTTT. Translating it yields CAWRLTGSEAFF.

The chain couples TRBV9 to TRBJ1-3; no reliable D call. The CDR3 is 14 residues long. Germline V gene lookup returns CDR1 SGDLS and CDR2 YYNGEE. V was trimmed by 0 bases and J by 0 bases, leaving 4 bases between them. DNA of the CDR3: TGTGCCAGCAGCGTAGGCAGCTCTGGAAACACCATATATTTT. Translation: CASSVGSSGNTIYF.

The J gene is TRBJ2-1, the V gene TRBV7-9; TRBD2 matches 8 bases. J lost 3 bases, V lost 5 bases, and 6 bases had no gene match. Germline-derived CDR1 and CDR2 are SEHNR and FQNEAQ (reference sequence). The CDR3 is 15 amino acids. CDR3 amino acids: CASSTLAGLYNEQFF. The CDR3 DNA is TGTGCCAGCAGCACTCTAGCGGGTCTCTACAATGAGCAGTTCTTC.

This clone was counted a single time. This sequence joins TRBV27 and TRBJ1-3; tentative D call: TRBD1 (6 bases). CDR1 is MNHEY, CDR2 SMNVEV, per germline (reference sequence). The CDR3 loop spans 18 amino acids. Trimming shortened V by 5 bases and J by 2 bases, and 22 bases separated the two germline ends. CDR3 sequence: CASSPLRGREGTGNTIYF. The CDR3 DNA is TGTGCCAGCAGTCCCCTCAGGGGCAGGGAAGGTACTGGAAACACCATATATTTT.